This T cell receptor beta chain was sequenced for a study of blood T cells in healthy people across ages. This clonotype was observed a few times. Its antigen is not identified. CDR3 length: 15 residues. Trimming took 4 bases from V and 8 from J; bases not matched to a gene: 8. Germline-derived CDR1 and CDR2 are SGHRS and YFSETQ. A second PCR of about 6 to 12 cycles used a sample-barcoded 5' primer and a J-beta primer mix. Each cDNA molecule was tagged by a template-switch adaptor that had 12 random nucleotides. TCRdb analysed the 5' RACE reads with MiXCR anew, one entry per CDR3 protein. The table lists 1,300,000 or so distinct CDR3 sequences, 55% to 75% of them singletons. Findings of the study overall: Age showed a roughly linear inverse relationship with TCR beta diversity per million T cells.

Donation came from healthy Caucasian individuals in Russia who were aged roughly 6 to 100. This TCR was recovered from a man aged 18 to 30 in good health. The gene calls are TRBV5-1 and TRBJ2-1, with 11 bases fitting TRBD2. Sequenced: blood. The CDR3 DNA follows: TGCGCCAGCAGCGCAAGACTAGCGGGAAGCCATGAGCAGTTCTTC. It is translated as CASSARLAGSHEQFF. The full variable domain, completed using reference TRBV5-1 and TRBJ2-1, is KAGVTQTPRYLIKTRGQQVTLSCSPISGHRSVSWYQQTPGQGLQFLFEYFSETQRNKGNFPGRFSGRQFSNSRSEMNVSTLELGDSALYLCASSARLAGSHEQFFGPGTRLTVL.